The next 16 T cell receptor beta chains were all read from a single sample in a study of blood T cell repertoires in COVID-19 (dated by TCRdb to 2018 to 2021). Library prep was done by the immunoSEQ multiplex PCR assay. The table comes from immuneACCESS by way of TCRdb, which keeps in-frame sequences with V and J called. Part of the clones is missing from these tables; in studies checked, under half for an unresolved V gene and the rest for unknown reasons. The sample records tens of thousands of clones, roughly 91% of which are singletons. The ten top clones hold 1.9% of the sample. The sequencing sample was made of peripheral blood. The receptor source for this set is a woman between 45 and 60 years old in a cohort sampled during active COVID-19.

The genes are TRBV6-5 and TRBJ2-1, with 12 bases aligning to TRBD2. J lost 4 bases, V lost 10 bases, and 5 bases had no gene match. CDR1 and CDR2 from the germline V gene are MNHEY and SVGAGI. The CDR3 extends over 14 amino acids. In nucleotides, the CDR3 is TGTGCCACTACGGGGACTAGCGGGTACAATGAGCAGTTCTTC. This sequence encodes CATTGTSGYNEQFF.

The rearrangement links TRBV5-1 to TRBJ2-1; maybe TRBD2 (5 bases). V was shortened by 0 bases and J by 8 bases, with 12 bases between the two germline ends. Germline CDR1 SGHRS, CDR2 YFSETQ. The CDR3 has 14 amino acids. CDR3 nucleotide sequence: TGCGCCAGCAGCTTGGAGCTAGCTAGGCATGAGCAGTTCTTC. This translates into CASSLELARHEQFF.

This chain joins TRBV10-3 and TRBJ1-2; TRBD1 matches 7 bases. The V and J ends lost 7 bases and 2 bases, in that order; junction bases with no gene match: 7. The CDR3 covers 14 residues. From germline, CDR1 is ENHRY and CDR2 SYGVKD. Here the CDR3 DNA reads TGTGCCATCACCTCTCAGGGGGACAACTATGGCTACACCTTC. Protein sequence: CAITSQGDNYGYTF.

There are a few counts of this clone. V and J are TRBV7-9 and TRBJ2-7; 7 nucleotides line up with TRBD2. Germline V gene lookup returns CDR1 SEHNR and CDR2 FQNEAQ (reference sequence). This CDR3 contains 15 residues. The V and J ends lost 5 bases and 5 bases, in that order; junction bases with no gene match: 12. CDR3 sequence: CASSLGGSLGHEQYF. Written as DNA, the CDR3 is TGTGCCAGCAGCCTAGGCGGGAGCCTAGGCCACGAGCAGTACTTC.

The chain uses TRBV12-3 or TRBV12-4 and TRBJ2-3; no reliable D call. V lost 0 bases and J 9 bases, leaving 7 bases between the germline ends. The CDR3 covers 12 residues. The CDR3 bases are TGTGCCAGCAGTTTAGCGGGCCAAACGCAGTATTTT. Translation: CASSLAGQTQYF.

V is TRBV28 and J is TRBJ2-1; 9 bases map to TRBD2. J lost 0 bases, V lost 2 bases, and 26 bases had no gene match. Germline V lookup: CDR1 MDHEN, CDR2 SYDVKM. The CDR3 is made up of 24 amino acids. DNA of the CDR3: TGTGCCAGCAGTTTACTTCTCAGCCGTCCGCCCATTCTTAGCGGGGGCGTCTCCTACAATGAGCAGTTCTTC. Translation gives CASSLLLSRPPILSGGVSYNEQFF.

The rearrangement joins TRBV2 to TRBJ1-6; a weak D match, TRBD1 (5 bases). CDR3 size: 16 residues. Germline V gene sequence: CDR1 SNHLY, CDR2 FYNNEI. V was pared by 6 bases and J by 5 bases, with 17 bases between. The CDR3 DNA follows: TGTGCCAGCAGCCAGCGCGCGAAGGGGAATAATTCACCCCTCCACTTT. It yields the protein CASSQRAKGNNSPLHF.

This chain uses TRBV10-2 with TRBJ2-2; D ambiguous. Per the germline V gene, CDR1 is WSHSY and CDR2 is SAAADI. V lost 6 bases, J lost 1 base, and 9 bases lay in between. This CDR3 spans 14 amino acids. Here the CDR3 reads CASSQNRNTGELFF. The CDR3 DNA sequence: TGCGCCAGCAGCCAAAATAGGAACACCGGGGAGCTGTTTTTT.

The chain recombines TRBV28 with TRBJ1-2; no reliable D call. Germline V gene sequence: CDR1 MDHEN, CDR2 SYDVKM. V was trimmed by 6 bases and J by 8 bases, leaving 13 bases between them. CDR3 size: 12 residues. The CDR3 DNA is TGTGCCAGCAGCCCCCTAAGTGTGGGCTACACCTTC. It codes for CASSPLSVGYTF.

The CDR3 region has the DNA TGTGCCACCAGCAGAGCCGGAGGGAGTGGAAACACCATATATTTT. It translates to CATSRAGGSGNTIYF. The rearrangement joins TRBV15 to TRBJ1-3; D is unclear. The CDR3 has 15 amino acids. Per the germline V gene, CDR1 is LNHNV and CDR2 is YYDKDF (reference sequence). The germline V and J ends were trimmed by 1 base and 3 bases, with 10 bases remaining between them.

This clone was counted only a few times. DNA for the CDR3: TGTGCCAGCAGTGTCGGCGGGGTAATGAGCACAGATACGCAGTATTTT. Translating gives CASSVGGVMSTDTQYF. This chain connects TRBV2 to TRBJ2-3, with D possibly TRBD2 on 6 matching bases. CDR1 and CDR2 from the germline V gene are SNHLY and FYNNEI. Trimming shortened V by 4 bases and J by 0 bases, and 14 bases separated the two germline ends. The CDR3 is 16 residues long. The full variable domain, rest sourced from reference TRBV2 and TRBJ2-3, is EPEVTQTPSHQVTQMGQEVILRCVPISNHLYFYWYRQILGQKVEFLVSFYNNEISEKSEIFDDQFSVERPDGSNFTLKIRSTKLEDSAMYFCASSVGGVMSTDTQYFGPGTRLTVL.

V usage is TRBV19 and J usage is TRBJ2-6; 9 bases are a match to TRBD2. The V and J ends lost 5 bases and 0 bases, in that order; junction bases with no gene match: 5. The CDR3 contains 17 residues. Germline loops: CDR1 LNHDA, CDR2 SQIVND (reference sequence). DNA for the CDR3: TGTGCCAGTAGTTTGCTAGCGGGAAGCTCTGGGGCCAACGTCCTGACTTTC. It is translated as CASSLLAGSSGANVLTF.

This sequence joins TRBV7-9 and TRBJ2-7; 7 nucleotides match TRBD1. From germline, CDR1 is SEHNR and CDR2 FQNEAQ (reference sequence). The J segment lost 0 bases and the V segment lost 5 bases, leaving 7 bases of the junction unmatched. The CDR3 loop spans 15 amino acids. Here the CDR3 DNA reads TGTGCCAGCAGCATGGGACAGTCGAGCTCCTACGAGCAGTACTTC. It specifies CASSMGQSSSYEQYF.

The chain is built from TRBV12-3 or TRBV12-4 and TRBJ2-7; maybe TRBD1 (5 bases). This CDR3 spans 13 amino acids. The V and J ends lost 6 bases and 3 bases respectively, with 12 bases between them. As DNA, the CDR3 is TGTGCCAGCAGCGAGATGCAGGGCTACGAGCAGTACTTC. Amino acids: CASSEMQGYEQYF.

The V call is TRBV7-9, the J call TRBJ1-5, with D tentatively TRBD1 (5 bases). With 5 bases removed from V and 4 bases from J, the gap between germline ends came to 9 bases. The CDR3 covers 13 residues. Germline CDR1 SEHNR, CDR2 FQNEAQ (reference sequence). The CDR3 sequence: CASSLRGNQPQHF. CDR3 sequence (DNA): TGTGCCAGCAGCCTAAGGGGAAATCAGCCCCAGCATTTT.

The V and J genes are TRBV6-1 and TRBJ1-4, with D possibly TRBD1 on 6 matching bases. Per the germline V gene, CDR1 is MNHNS and CDR2 is SASEGT. The CDR3 sequence is 16 residues long. V lost 4 bases and J 1 base, leaving 13 bases between the germline ends. The CDR3 sequence: CASSGPHRVTNEKLFF. In DNA form, the CDR3 reads TGTGCCAGCAGTGGCCCTCACAGGGTAACTAATGAAAAACTGTTTTTT.